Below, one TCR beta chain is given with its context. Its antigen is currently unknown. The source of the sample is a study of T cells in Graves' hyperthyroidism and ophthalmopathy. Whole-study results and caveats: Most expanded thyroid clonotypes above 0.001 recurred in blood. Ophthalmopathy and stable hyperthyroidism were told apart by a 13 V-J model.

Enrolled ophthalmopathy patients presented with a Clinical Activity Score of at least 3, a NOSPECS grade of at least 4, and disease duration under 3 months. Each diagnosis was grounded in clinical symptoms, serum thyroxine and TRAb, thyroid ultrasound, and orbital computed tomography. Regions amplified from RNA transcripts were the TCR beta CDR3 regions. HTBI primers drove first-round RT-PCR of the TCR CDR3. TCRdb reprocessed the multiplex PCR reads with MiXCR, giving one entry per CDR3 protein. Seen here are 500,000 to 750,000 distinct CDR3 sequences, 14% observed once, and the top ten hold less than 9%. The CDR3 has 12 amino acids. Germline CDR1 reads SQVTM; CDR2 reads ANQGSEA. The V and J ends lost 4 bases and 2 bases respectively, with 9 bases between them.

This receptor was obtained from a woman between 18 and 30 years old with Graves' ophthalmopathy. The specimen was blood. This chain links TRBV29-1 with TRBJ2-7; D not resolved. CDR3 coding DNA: TGCAGCGTTGGTCGGAATACCTACGAGCAGTACTTC. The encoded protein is CSVGRNTYEQYF.